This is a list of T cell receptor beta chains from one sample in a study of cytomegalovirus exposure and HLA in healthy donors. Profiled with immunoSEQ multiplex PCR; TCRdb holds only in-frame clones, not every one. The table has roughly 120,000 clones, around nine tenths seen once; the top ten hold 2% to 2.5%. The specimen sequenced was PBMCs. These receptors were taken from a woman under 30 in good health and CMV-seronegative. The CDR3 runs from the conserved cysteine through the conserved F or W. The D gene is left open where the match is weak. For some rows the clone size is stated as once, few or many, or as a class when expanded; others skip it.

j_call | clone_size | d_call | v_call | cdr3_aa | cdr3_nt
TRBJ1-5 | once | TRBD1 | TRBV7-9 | CASSQGGSNQPQHF | TGTGCCAGCAGCCAGGGGGGTAGCAATCAGCCCCAGCATTTT
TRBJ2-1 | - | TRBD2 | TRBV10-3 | CAISESGLAGGRNEQFF | TGTGCCATCAGTGAGTCGGGGCTAGCGGGGGGGCGCAATGAGCAGTTCTTC
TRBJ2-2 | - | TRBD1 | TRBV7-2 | CASSTGGWIIGELFF | TGTGCCAGCAGTACAGGGGGCTGGATCATCGGGGAGCTGTTTTTT
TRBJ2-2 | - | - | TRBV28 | CASSDSPLTGELFF | TGTGCCAGCAGCGACAGTCCCCTCACCGGGGAGCTGTTTTTT
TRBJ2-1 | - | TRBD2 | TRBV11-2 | CASSLLTSGNEQFF | TGTGCCAGCAGCCTATTGACTAGCGGGAACGAGCAGTTCTTC
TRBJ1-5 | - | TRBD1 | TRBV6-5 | CASSYTGANQPQHF | TGTGCCAGCAGCTACACAGGGGCTAATCAGCCCCAGCATTTT
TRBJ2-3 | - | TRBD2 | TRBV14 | CASRPLLANPADTQYF | TGTGCCAGCAGACCCTTACTAGCGAACCCCGCAGATACGCAGTATTTT
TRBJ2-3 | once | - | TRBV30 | CAWSGGSAPTDTQYF | TGTGCCTGGAGTGGAGGGAGTGCACCCACAGATACGCAGTATTTT
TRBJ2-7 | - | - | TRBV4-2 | CASSQEVGLANYEQYF | TGTGCCAGCAGCCAAGAGGTCGGCCTAGCCAACTACGAGCAGTACTTC
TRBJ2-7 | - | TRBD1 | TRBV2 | CAGRDSAYEQYF | TGTGCCGGCCGGGACAGCGCCTACGAGCAGTACTTC
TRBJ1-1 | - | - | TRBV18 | CASSPMARNTEAFF | TGTGCCAGCTCACCAATGGCCCGAAACACTGAAGCTTTCTTT
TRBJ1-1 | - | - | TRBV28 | CASSLSGTEAFF | TGTGCCAGCAGTTTATCGGGCACTGAAGCTTTCTTT
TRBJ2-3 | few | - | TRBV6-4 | CASSDGVGGQDTQYF | TGTGCCAGCAGTGACGGGGTGGGAGGTCAAGACACGCAGTATTTT
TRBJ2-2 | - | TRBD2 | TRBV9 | CASSVGPSGIGGELFF | TGTGCCAGCAGCGTAGGTCCTAGCGGGATAGGCGGGGAGCTGTTTTTT
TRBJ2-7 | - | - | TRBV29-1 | CSVEFRDTREGVSYEQYF | TGCAGCGTTGAATTCCGGGACACCCGAGAAGGGGTCTCCTACGAGCAGTACTTC
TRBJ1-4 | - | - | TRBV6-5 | CASSYGQGWKEKLFF | TGTGCCAGCAGTTACGGGCAGGGTTGGAAGGAAAAACTGTTTTTT
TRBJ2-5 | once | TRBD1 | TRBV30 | CAWRLGAGGVRQETQYF | TGTGCCTGGAGATTGGGGGCAGGGGGCGTGAGGCAAGAGACCCAGTACTTC
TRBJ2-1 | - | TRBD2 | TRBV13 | CASSLGGEGRINEQFF | TGTGCCAGCAGCTTAGGGGGGGAGGGCCGGATTAATGAGCAGTTCTTC
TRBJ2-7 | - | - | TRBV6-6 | CASSYHRETYEQYF | TGTGCCAGCAGTTACCACAGGGAGACCTACGAGCAGTACTTC
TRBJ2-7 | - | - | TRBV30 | CAWPVATISSYEQYF | TGTGCCTGGCCTGTTGCGACTATCAGCTCCTACGAGCAGTACTTC
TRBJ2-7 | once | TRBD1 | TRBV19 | CASSMWGQNEQYF | TGTGCCAGTAGTATGTGGGGACAGAACGAGCAGTACTTC
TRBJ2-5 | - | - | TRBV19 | CASGKTDQETQYF | TGTGCCAGTGGAAAGACAGATCAAGAGACCCAGTACTTC
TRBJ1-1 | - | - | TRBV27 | CASSTTRGARDTEAFF | TGTGCCAGCAGTACCACGCGAGGAGCCAGGGACACTGAAGCTTTCTTT
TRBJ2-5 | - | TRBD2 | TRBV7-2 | CASSLDLLVGLAGGMVQYF | TGTGCCAGCAGCTTAGACCTTCTAGTGGGACTAGCGGGAGGAATGGTCCAGTACTTC
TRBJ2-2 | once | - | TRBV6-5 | CASKSGFGELFF | TGTGCCAGCAAATCAGGGTTCGGGGAGCTGTTTTTT
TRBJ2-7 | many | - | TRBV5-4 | CASSRTIADSYEQYF | TGTGCCAGCAGCAGAACGATCGCAGATTCCTACGAGCAGTACTTC
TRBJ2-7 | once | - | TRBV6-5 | CASRERLAGQEQYF | TGTGCCAGCAGAGAAAGGTTGGCAGGGCAAGAGCAGTACTTC
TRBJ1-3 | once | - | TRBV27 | CASSFTGVAGNTIYF | TGTGCCAGCAGTTTTACGGGGGTAGCTGGAAACACCATATATTTT
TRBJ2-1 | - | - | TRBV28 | CASTRPTGTNEQFF | TGTGCCAGCACTAGACCCACCGGTACCAATGAGCAGTTCTTC
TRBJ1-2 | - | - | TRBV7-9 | CASSQWDTFYGYTF | TGTGCCAGCAGCCAATGGGACACCTTTTATGGCTACACCTTC
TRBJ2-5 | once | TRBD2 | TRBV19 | CASSIGAGVTETQYF | TGTGCCAGTAGTATAGGAGCGGGGGTTACAGAGACCCAGTACTTC
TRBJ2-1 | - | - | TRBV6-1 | CASTPSQGGYNEQFF | TGTGCCAGCACCCCCTCCCAGGGAGGCTACAATGAGCAGTTCTTC
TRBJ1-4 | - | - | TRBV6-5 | CASSPHQGLNEKLFF | TGTGCCAGCAGCCCTCACCAGGGTCTAAATGAAAAACTGTTTTTT
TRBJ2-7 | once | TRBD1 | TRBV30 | CAWGSRDRYEQYF | TGTGCCTGGGGGTCCCGGGACAGGTACGAGCAGTACTTC
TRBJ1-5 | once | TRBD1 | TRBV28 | CASSDRGKSNQPQHF | TGTGCCAGCAGTGACAGGGGTAAGAGCAATCAGCCCCAGCATTTT
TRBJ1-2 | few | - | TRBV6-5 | CASSSAGWEGYTF | TGTGCCAGCAGTTCAGCCGGGTGGGAGGGCTACACCTTC
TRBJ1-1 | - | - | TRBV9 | CASSPTRGNTEAFF | TGTGCCAGCAGCCCCACAAGGGGGAACACTGAAGCTTTCTTT
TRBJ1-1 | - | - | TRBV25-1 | CASSGREGPVNTEAFF | TGTGCCAGCAGTGGACGGGAAGGGCCGGTGAACACTGAAGCTTTCTTT
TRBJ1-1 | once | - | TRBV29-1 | CSSAEDTVSEAFF | TGCAGCTCTGCAGAGGACACTGTGTCTGAAGCTTTCTTT
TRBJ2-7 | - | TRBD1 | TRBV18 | CASSPSRDRPYEQYF | TGTGCCAGCTCACCCTCCCGGGACAGACCGTACGAGCAGTACTTC
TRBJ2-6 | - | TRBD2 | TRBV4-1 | CASSQGEGLSGANVLTF | TGCGCCAGCAGCCAGGGGGAGGGTCTCTCTGGGGCCAACGTCCTGACTTTC
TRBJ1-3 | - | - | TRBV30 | CAWRVTGAGNTIYF | TGTGCCTGGAGGGTGACAGGCGCTGGAAACACCATATATTTT
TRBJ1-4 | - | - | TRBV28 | CASSFSGKGNEKLFF | TGTGCCAGCAGTTTCTCAGGGAAAGGGAATGAAAAACTGTTTTTT
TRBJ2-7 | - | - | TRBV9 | CASTPAAAPRDNEQYF | TGTGCCAGCACCCCGGCCGCGGCGCCCCGGGACAACGAGCAGTACTTC
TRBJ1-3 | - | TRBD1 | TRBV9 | CASSGQGGNTIYF | TGTGCCAGCTCTGGACAGGGGGGGAACACCATATATTTT
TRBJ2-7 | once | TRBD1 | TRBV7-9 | CASSPYDRENYYEQYF | TGTGCCAGCAGCCCCTATGACAGGGAAAACTACTACGAGCAGTACTTC
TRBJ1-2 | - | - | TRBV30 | CAWSVFAGYGYTF | TGTGCCTGGAGTGTATTTGCGGGATATGGCTACACCTTC
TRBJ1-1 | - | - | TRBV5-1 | CASSLVQWAADEAFF | TGCGCCAGCAGCTTGGTTCAGTGGGCAGCGGACGAAGCTTTCTTT
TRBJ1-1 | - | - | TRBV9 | CASSPSGGRVGAFF | TGTGCCAGCAGCCCCTCGGGCGGGAGGGTAGGAGCTTTCTTT
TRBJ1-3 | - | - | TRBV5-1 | CASSLGLDRIRPSGNTIYF | TGCGCCAGCAGCCTTGGACTGGACAGAATCAGGCCCTCTGGAAACACCATATATTTT
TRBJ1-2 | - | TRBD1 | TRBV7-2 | CASSLAGGGQGSLYGYTF | TGTGCCAGCAGCTTAGCGGGTGGGGGACAGGGTTCATTGTATGGCTACACCTTC
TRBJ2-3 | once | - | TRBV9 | CASSPLSPDTQYF | TGTGCCAGCAGCCCCTTGTCCCCAGATACGCAGTATTTT
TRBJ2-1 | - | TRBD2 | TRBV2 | CASSGIAGGYNEQFF | TGTGCCAGCAGTGGAATAGCGGGAGGTTACAATGAGCAGTTCTTC
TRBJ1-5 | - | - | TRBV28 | CASSRRRGSQPQHF | TGTGCCAGCAGTCGCCGGAGGGGCAGTCAGCCCCAGCATTTT
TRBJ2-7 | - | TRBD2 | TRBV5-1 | CASSLIAGALSYEQYF | TGCGCCAGCAGTCTCATAGCGGGAGCTCTCTCCTACGAGCAGTACTTC
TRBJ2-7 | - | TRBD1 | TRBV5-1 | CASSLAPGQGLYEQYF | TGCGCCAGCAGCTTGGCTCCGGGACAGGGTCTCTACGAGCAGTACTTC
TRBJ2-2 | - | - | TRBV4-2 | CASSQLRTDTGELFF | TGTGCCAGCAGCCAGCTCCGTACGGACACCGGGGAGCTGTTTTTT
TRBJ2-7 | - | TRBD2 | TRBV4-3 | CASSQAGGYYEQYF | TGCGCCAGCAGCCAAGCGGGAGGTTACTACGAGCAGTACTTC
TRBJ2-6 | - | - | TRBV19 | CASSGRTDYSGANVLTF | TGTGCCAGTAGTGGGAGGACCGACTACTCTGGGGCCAACGTCCTGACTTTC